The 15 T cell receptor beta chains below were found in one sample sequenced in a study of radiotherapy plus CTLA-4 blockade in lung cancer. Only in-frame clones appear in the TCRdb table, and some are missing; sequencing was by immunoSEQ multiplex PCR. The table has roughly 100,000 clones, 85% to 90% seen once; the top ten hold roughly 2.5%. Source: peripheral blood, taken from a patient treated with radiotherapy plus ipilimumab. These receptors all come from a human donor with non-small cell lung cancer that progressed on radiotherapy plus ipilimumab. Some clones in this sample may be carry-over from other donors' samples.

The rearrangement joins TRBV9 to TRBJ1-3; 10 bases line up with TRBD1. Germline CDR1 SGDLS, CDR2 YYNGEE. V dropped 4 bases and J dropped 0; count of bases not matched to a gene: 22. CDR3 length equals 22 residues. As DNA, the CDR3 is TGTGCCAGCAGCCCTACTATCGCTGCAGGACAGGGGGTTAAGACCTCTGGAAACACCATATATTTT. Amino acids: CASSPTIAAGQGVKTSGNTIYF.

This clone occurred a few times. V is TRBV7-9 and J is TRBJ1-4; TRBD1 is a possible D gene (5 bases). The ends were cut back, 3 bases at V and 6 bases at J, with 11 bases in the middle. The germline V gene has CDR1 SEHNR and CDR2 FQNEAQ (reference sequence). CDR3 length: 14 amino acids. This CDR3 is CASSFFGGDEKLFF. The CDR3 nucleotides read TGTGCCAGCAGCTTTTTCGGGGGGGATGAAAAACTGTTTTTT.

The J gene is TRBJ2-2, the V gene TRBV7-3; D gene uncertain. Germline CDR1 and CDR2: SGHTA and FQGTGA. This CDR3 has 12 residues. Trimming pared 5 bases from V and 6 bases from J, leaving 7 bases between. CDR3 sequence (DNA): TGTGCCAGCAGCGGAGCCTCCGGGGAGCTGTTTTTT. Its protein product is CASSGASGELFF.

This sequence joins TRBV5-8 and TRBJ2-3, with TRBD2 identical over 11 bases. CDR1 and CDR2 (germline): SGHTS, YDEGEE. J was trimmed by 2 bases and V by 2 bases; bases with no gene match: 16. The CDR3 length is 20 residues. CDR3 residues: CASSLLLAGGPRPLTDTQYF. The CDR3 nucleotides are TGTGCCAGCAGCTTATTGCTAGCGGGGGGACCTCGTCCACTCACAGATACGCAGTATTTT.

The CDR3 DNA sequence: TGCGCCAGCAGCTTGGGGCAGGGAGCGGCCGAGCAGTACTTC. The encoded protein is CASSLGQGAAEQYF. This chain uses TRBV5-1 with TRBJ2-7; D could derive from TRBD1 or TRBD2 (5 bases each). CDR3 length equals 14 residues. Trimming removed 0 bases from V and 6 bases from J, with 13 bases in between. CDR1 and CDR2 from the germline V gene are SGHRS and YFSETQ.

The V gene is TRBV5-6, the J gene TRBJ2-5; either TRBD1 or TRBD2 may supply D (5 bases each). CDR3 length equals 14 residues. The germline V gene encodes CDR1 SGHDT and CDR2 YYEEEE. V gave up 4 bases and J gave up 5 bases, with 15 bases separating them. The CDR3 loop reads CASSLGTSEETQYF. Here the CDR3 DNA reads TGTGCCAGCAGCCTAGGGACGTCAGAGGAGACCCAGTACTTC.

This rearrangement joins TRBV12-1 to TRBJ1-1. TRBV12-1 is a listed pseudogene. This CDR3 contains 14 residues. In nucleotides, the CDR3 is TGTGCCAGCATCCCCCCGCTTGTAAGCACTGAAGCTTTCTTT. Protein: CASIPPLVSTEAFF.

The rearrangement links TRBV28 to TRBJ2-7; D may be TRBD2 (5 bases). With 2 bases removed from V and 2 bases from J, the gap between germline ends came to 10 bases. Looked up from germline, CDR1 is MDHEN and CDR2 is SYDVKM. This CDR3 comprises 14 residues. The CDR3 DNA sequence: TGTGCCAGCAGTTTAAACGGGGAACCCTACGAGCAGTACTTC. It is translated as CASSLNGEPYEQYF.

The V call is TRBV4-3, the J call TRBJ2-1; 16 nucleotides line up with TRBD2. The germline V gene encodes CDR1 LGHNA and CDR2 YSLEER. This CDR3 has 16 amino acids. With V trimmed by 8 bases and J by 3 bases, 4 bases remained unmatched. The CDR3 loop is CASSGTSGGDYNEQFF. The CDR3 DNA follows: TGCGCCAGCTCCGGGACTAGCGGGGGGGACTACAATGAGCAGTTCTTC.

This chain's CDR3 is CASSFTGYYGYTF. The CDR3, as DNA: TGTGCCAGCAGCTTCACAGGGTACTATGGCTACACCTTC. The rearrangement links TRBV11-1 to TRBJ1-2, with D perhaps matching TRBD1 (6 bases). The CDR3 sequence is 13 residues long. Germline CDR1 SGHAT, CDR2 FQDESV (reference sequence). Between the trimmed V and J ends, which lost 3 bases and 3 bases, there was a span of 8 bases.

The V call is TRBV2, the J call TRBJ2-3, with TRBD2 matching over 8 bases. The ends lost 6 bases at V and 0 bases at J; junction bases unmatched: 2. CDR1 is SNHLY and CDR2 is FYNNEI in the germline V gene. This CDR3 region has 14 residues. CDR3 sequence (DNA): TGTGCCAGCAGCGGGGGGGTCAGCACAGATACGCAGTATTTT. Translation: CASSGGVSTDTQYF. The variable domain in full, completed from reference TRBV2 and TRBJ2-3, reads EPEVTQTPSHQVTQMGQEVILRCVPISNHLYFYWYRQILGQKVEFLVSFYNNEISEKSEIFDDQFSVERPDGSNFTLKIRSTKLEDSAMYFCASSGGVSTDTQYFGPGTRLTVL.

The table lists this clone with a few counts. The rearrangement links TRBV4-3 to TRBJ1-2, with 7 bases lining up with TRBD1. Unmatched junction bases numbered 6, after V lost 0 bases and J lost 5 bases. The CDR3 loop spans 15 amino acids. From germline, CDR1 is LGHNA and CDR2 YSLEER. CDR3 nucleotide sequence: TGCGCCAGCAGCCAAGATTCGGACAGGAGGTATGGCTACACCTTC. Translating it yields CASSQDSDRRYGYTF.

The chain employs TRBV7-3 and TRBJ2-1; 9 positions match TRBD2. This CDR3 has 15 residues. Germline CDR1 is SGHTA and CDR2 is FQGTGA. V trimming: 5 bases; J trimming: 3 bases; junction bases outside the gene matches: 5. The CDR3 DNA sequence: TGTGCCAGCAGCCCCGGGACTAGCAACTACAATGAGCAGTTCTTC. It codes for CASSPGTSNYNEQFF.

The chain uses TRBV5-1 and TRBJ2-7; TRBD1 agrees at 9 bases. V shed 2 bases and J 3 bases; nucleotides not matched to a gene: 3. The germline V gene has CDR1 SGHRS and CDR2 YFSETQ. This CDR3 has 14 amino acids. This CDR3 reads CASSFGTGYYEQYF. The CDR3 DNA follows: TGCGCCAGCAGCTTTGGGACAGGGTACTACGAGCAGTACTTC.

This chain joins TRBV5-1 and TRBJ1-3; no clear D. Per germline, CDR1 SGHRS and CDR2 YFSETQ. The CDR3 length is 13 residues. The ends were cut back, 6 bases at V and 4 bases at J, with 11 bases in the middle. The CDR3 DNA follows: TGCGCCAGCAAGCTTACAGAAGGAAACACCATATATTTT. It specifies CASKLTEGNTIYF.